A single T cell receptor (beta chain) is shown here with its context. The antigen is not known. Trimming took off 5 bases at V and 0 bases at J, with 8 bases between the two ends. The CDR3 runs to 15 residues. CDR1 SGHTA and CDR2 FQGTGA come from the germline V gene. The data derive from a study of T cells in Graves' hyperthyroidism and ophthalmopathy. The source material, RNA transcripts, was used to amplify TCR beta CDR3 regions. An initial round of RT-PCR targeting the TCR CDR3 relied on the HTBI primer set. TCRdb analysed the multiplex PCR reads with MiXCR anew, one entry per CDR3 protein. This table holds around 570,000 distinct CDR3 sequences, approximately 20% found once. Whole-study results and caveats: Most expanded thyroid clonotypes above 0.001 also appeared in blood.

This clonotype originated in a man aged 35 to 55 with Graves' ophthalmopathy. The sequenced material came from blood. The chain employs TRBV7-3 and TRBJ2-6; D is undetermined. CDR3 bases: TGTGCCAGCAGCCAACAAAGCTCTGGGGCCAACGTCCTGACTTTC. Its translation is CASSQQSSGANVLTF.